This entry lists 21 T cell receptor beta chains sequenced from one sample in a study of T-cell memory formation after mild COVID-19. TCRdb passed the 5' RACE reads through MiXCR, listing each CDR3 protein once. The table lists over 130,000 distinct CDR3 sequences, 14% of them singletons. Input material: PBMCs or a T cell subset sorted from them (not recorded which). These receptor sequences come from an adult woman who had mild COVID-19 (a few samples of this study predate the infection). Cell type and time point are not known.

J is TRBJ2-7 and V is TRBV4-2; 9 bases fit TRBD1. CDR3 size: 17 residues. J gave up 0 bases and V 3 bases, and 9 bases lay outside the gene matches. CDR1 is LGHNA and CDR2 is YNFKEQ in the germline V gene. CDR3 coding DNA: TGTGCCAGCAGCCAGGTGACCCGGACAGGGGCCTCCTACGAGCAGTACTTC. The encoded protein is CASSQVTRTGASYEQYF.

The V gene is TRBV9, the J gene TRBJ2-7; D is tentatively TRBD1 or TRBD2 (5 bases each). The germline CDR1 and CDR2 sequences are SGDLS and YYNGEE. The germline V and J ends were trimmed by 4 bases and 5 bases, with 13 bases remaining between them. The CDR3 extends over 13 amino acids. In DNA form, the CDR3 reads TGTGCCAGCAGCATATGGGACGGGGACGAGCAGTACTTC. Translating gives CASSIWDGDEQYF.

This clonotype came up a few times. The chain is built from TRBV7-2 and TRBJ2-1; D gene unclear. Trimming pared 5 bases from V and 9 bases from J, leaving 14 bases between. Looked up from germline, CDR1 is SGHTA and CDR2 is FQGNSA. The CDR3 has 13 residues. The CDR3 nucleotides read TGTGCCAGCAGCCTTAGTGCTTGGGTTGAGCAGTTCTTC. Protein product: CASSLSAWVEQFF.

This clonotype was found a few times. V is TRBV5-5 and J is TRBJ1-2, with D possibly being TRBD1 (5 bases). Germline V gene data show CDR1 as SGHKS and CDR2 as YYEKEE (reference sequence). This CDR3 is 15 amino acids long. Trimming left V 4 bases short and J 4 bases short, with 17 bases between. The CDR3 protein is CASSPISGTLYGYTF. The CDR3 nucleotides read TGTGCCAGCAGCCCTATTAGCGGGACGCTCTATGGCTACACCTTC.

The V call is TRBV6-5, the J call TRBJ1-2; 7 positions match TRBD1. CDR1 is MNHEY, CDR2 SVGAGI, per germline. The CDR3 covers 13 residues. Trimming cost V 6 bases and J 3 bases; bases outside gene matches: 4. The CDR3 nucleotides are TGTGCCAGCAGGTCTGGGACAGACTATGGCTACACCTTC. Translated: CASRSGTDYGYTF.

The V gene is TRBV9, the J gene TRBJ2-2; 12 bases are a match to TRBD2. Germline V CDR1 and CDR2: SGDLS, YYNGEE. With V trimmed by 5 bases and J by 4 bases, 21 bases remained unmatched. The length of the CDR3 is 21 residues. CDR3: CASSPKPNLAGGPHGTGELFF. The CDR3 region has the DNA TGTGCCAGCAGTCCCAAACCAAACCTAGCGGGAGGGCCTCACGGCACCGGGGAGCTGTTTTTT. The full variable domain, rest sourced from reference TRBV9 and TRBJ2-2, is DSGVTQTPKHLITATGQRVTLRCSPRSGDLSVYWYQQSLDQGLQFLIQYYNGEERAKGNILERFSAQQFPDLHSELNLSSLELGDSALYFCASSPKPNLAGGPHGTGELFFGEGSRLTVL.

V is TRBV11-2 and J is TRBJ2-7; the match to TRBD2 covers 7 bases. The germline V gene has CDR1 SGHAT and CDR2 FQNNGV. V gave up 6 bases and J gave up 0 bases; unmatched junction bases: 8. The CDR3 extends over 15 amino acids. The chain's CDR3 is CASSPTSASSYEQYF. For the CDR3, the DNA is TGTGCCAGCAGTCCTACTAGCGCCAGCTCCTACGAGCAGTACTTC. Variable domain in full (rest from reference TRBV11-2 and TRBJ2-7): EAGVAQSPRYKIIEKRQSVAFWCNPISGHATLYWYQQILGQGPKLLIQFQNNGVVDDSQLPKDRFSAERLKGVDSTLKIQPAKLEDSAVYLCASSPTSASSYEQYFGPGTRLTVT.

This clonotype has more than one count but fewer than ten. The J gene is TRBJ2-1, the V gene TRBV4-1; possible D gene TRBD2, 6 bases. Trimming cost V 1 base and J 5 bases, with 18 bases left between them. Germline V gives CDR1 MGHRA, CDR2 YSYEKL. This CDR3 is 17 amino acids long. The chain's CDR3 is CASSQGPLAGSDNEQFF. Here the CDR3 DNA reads TGCGCCAGCAGCCAAGGACCACTGGCGGGATCCGACAATGAGCAGTTCTTC.

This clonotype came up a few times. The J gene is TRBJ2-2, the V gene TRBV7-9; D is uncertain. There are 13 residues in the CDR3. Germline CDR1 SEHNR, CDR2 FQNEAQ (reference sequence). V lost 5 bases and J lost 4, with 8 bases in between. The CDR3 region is CASSLSLTGELFF. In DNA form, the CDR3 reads TGTGCCAGCAGCCTTTCCCTCACCGGGGAGCTGTTTTTT.

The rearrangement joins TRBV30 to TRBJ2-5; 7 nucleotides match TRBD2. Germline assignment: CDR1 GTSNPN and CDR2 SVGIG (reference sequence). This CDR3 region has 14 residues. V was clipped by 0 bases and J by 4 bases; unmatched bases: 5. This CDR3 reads CAWSVDREGETQYF. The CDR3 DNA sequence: TGTGCCTGGAGTGTAGATAGGGAGGGAGAGACCCAGTACTTC.

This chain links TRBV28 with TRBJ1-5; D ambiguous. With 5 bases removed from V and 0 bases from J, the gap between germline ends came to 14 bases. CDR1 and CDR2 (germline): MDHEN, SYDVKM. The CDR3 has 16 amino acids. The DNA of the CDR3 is TGTGCCAGCAGTCCTCGACCCTCTCATAGCAATCAGCCCCAGCATTTT. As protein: CASSPRPSHSNQPQHF.

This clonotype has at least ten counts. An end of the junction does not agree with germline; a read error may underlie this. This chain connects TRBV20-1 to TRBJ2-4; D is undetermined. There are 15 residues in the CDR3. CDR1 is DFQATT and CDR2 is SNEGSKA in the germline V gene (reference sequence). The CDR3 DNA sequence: TGCAGTGCTAGAGAAGGAACTATAGCCAAAAACATTCAGCACTTC. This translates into CSAREGTIAKNIQHF.

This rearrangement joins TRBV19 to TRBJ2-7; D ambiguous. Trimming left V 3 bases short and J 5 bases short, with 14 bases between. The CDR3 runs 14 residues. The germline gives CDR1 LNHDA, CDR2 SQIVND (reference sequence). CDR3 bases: TGTGCCAGTAGTATCACCCCCCTCGGCCACGAGCAGTACTTC. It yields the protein CASSITPLGHEQYF.

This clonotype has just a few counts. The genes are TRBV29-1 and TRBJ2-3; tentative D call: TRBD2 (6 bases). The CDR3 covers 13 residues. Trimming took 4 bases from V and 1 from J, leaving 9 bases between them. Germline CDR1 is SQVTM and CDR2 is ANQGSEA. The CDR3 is CSVVPSGTDTQYF. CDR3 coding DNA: TGCAGCGTTGTACCTAGCGGCACAGATACGCAGTATTTT.

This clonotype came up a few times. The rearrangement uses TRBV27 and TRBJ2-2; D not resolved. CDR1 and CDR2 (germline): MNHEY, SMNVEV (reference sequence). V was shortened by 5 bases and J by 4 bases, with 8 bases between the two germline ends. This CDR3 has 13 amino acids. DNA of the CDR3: TGTGCCAGCAGTCCACGAGGCACCGGGGAGCTGTTTTTT. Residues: CASSPRGTGELFF.

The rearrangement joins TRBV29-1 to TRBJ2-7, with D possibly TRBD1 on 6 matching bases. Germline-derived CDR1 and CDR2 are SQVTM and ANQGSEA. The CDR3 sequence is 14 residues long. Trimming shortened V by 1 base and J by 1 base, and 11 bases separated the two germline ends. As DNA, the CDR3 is TGCAGCGTTGAAGCCAGAGGGGGTTCCTACGAGCAGTACTTC. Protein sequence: CSVEARGGSYEQYF.

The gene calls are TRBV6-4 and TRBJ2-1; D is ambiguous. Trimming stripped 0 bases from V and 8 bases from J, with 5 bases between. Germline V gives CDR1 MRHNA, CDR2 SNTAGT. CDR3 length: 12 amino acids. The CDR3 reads CASSDSWHEQFF. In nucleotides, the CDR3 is TGTGCCAGCAGTGACTCTTGGCATGAGCAGTTCTTC.

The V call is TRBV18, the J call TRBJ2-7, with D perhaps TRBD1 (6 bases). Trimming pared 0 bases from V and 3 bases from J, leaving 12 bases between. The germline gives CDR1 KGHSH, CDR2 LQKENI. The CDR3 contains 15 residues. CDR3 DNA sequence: TGTGCCAGCTCACCACCGGGCGCAGGGGTCTACGAGCAGTACTTC. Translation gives CASSPPGAGVYEQYF. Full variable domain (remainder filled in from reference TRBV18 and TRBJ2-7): NAGVMQNPRHLVRRRGQEARLRCSPMKGHSHVYWYRQLPEEGLKFMVYLQKENIIDESGMPKERFSAEFPKEGPSILRIQQVVRGDSAAYFCASSPPGAGVYEQYFGPGTRLTVT.

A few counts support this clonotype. The CDR3 DNA follows: TGTGCCAGCAGCGTAGAAGACAGGGGTGGAAACACCATATATTTT. This translates into CASSVEDRGGNTIYF. The V and J genes are TRBV9 and TRBJ1-3, with 8 bases that match TRBD1. Germline V gene sequence: CDR1 SGDLS, CDR2 YYNGEE. The CDR3 spans 15 residues. Losses at the gene ends were 0 bases for V and 3 bases for J; bases not matched to a gene: 2.

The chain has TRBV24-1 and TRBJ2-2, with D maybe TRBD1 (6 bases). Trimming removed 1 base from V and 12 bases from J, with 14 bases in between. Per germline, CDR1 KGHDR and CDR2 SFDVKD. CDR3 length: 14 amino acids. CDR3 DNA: TGTGCCACCAGTGATTTAGGACAGCCCCTCCAGCTGTTTTTT. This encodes CATSDLGQPLQLFF.

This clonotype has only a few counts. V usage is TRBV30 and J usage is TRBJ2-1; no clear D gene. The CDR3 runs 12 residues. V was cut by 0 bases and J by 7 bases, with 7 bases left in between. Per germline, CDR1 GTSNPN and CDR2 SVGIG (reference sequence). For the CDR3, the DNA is TGTGCCTGGAGTGTATCGTGGAATGAGCAGTTCTTC. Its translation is CAWSVSWNEQFF.